The clone carrying this T cell receptor (beta chain) was counted many times. Its antigen is undetermined. One end of the junction is discordant with germline, which a read error may explain. Germline V gene lookup returns CDR1 MGHRA and CDR2 YSYEKL. The CDR3 is made up of 13 amino acids. The record originates from a study of cytotoxic CD8 clonotypes in ibrutinib-treated CLL. Study information: The patients comprised roughly 12 relapsed/refractory and around 16 treatment-naive cases, around 17 IGHV unmutated. Each sample contained, on average, 255,043 productive templates and 95,000 or so productive rearrangements. Points from the study as a whole: Rising at ibrutinib response, clonality subsequently fell back toward baseline at progression. Circulating CD8+ T-cell counts were tracked by baseline clonality, which exceeded that of age-matched healthy donors.

Sequencing was performed with immunoSEQ multiplex PCR; in TCRdb, only in-frame clones are kept and a portion is missing. The profile shows 52,000 or so clones, nearly 55% of them singletons. The source was PBMCs, collected at disease progression, from a patient treated with ibrutinib. The rearrangement links TRBV4-1 to TRBJ2-3, with unresolved D. The receptor was isolated from a human donor with chronic lymphocytic leukemia. The CDR3 loop reads CASSQEGRKRSSF. CDR3 nucleotide sequence: TGCGCCAGCAGCCAAGAAGGCCGAAAGAGGTCCTCCTTT.